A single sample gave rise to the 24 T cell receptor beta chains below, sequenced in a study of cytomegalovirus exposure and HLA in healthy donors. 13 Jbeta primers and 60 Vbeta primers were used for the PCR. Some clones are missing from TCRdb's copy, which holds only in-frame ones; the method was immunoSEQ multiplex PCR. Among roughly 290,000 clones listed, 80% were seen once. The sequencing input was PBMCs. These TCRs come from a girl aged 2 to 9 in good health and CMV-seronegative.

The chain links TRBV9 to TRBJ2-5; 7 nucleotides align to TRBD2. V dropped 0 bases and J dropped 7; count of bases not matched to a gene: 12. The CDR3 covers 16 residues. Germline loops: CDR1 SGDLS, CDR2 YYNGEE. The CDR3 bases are TGTGCCAGCAGCGTAGGGGGAGGGACTGCGGCGGGGACCCAGTACTTC. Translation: CASSVGGGTAAGTQYF.

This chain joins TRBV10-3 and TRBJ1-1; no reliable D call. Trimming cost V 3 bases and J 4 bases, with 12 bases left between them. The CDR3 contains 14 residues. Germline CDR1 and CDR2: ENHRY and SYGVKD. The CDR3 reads CAISDGRPITEAFF. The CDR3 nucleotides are TGTGCCATCAGTGACGGTCGCCCAATCACTGAAGCTTTCTTT.

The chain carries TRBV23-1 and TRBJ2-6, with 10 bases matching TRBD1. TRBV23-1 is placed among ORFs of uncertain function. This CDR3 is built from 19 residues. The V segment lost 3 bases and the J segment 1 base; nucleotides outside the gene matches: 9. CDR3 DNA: TGCGCCAGCAGTCAGTGGAGGGACAGGGGACGGTCTGGGGCCAACGTCCTGACTTTC. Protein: CASSQWRDRGRSGANVLTF.

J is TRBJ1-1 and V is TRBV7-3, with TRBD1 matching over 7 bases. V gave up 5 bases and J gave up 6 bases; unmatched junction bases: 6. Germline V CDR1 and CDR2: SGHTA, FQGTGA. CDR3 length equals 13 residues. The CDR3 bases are TGTGCCAGCAGCCCAGACAGGGCCGCTGAAGCTTTCTTT. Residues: CASSPDRAAEAFF.

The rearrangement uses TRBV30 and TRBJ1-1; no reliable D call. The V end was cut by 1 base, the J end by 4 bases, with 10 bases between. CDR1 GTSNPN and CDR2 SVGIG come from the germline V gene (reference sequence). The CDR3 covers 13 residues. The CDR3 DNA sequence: TGTGCCTGGAGTGGTAATGCGGCCACTGAAGCTTTCTTT. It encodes CAWSGNAATEAFF.

CDR3 nucleotide sequence: TGTGCCAGCGGGACAGGGGCTTTGAACACTGAAGCTTTCTTT. It encodes CASGTGALNTEAFF. The chain combines TRBV2 with TRBJ1-1; 10 nucleotides agree with TRBD1. This CDR3 contains 14 residues. V shed 8 bases, J shed 0 bases, and the junction held 3 bases outside the gene matches. CDR1 and CDR2 from the germline V gene are SNHLY and FYNNEI.

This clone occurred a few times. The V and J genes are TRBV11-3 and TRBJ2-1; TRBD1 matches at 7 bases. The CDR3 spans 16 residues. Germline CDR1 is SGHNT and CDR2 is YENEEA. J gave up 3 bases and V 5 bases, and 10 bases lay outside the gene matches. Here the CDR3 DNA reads TGTGCCAGCAGCCCAGGATCGGGACAGTTCTACAATGAGCAGTTCTTC. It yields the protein CASSPGSGQFYNEQFF.

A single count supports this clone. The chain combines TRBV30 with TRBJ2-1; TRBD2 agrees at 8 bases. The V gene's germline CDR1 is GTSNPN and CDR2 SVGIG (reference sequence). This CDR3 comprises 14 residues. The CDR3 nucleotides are TGTGCTCAAATTCCCAGCGGGAGTCGATATGAGCAGTTCTTC. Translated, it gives CAQIPSGSRYEQFF. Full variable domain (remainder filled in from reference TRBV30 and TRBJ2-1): SQTIHQWPATLVQPVGSPLSLECTVEGTSNPNLYWYRQAAGRGLQLLFYSVGIGQISSEVPQNLSASRPQDRQFILSSKKLLLSDSGFYLCAQIPSGSRYEQFFGPGTRLTVL.

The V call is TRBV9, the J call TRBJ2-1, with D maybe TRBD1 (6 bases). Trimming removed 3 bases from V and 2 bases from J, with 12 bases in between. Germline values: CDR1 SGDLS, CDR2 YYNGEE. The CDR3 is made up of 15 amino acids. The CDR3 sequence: CASSASGGPYNEQFF. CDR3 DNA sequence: TGTGCCAGCAGCGCTAGTGGGGGCCCCTACAATGAGCAGTTCTTC.

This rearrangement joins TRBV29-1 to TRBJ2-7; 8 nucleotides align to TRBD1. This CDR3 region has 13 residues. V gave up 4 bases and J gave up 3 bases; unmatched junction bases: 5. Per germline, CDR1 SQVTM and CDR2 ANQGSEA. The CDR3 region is CSVAGGAIYEQYF. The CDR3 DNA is TGCAGCGTTGCAGGGGGCGCTATCTACGAGCAGTACTTC.

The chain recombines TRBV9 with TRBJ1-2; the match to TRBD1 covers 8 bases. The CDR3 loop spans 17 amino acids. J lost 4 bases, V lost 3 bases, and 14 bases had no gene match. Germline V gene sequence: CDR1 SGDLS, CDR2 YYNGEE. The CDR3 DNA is TGTGCCAGCAGCGGAGGGCAGGGGGCCCTGAACGTCTATGGCTACACCTTC. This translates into CASSGGQGALNVYGYTF. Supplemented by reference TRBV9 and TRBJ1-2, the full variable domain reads DSGVTQTPKHLITATGQRVTLRCSPRSGDLSVYWYQQSLDQGLQFLIQYYNGEERAKGNILERFSAQQFPDLHSELNLSSLELGDSALYFCASSGGQGALNVYGYTFGSGTRLTVV.

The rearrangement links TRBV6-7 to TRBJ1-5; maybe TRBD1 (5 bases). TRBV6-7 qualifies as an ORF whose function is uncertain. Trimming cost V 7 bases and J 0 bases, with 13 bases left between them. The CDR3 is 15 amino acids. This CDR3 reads CASTPGGYSNQPQHF. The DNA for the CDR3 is TGTGCCAGCACACCGGGGGGTTATAGCAATCAGCCCCAGCATTTT.

CDR3 DNA: TGCGCCAGCAGCTCTGGGAGGTTGATGGTGGAACCAGCCAAAAACATTCAGTACTTC. It is translated as CASSSGRLMVEPAKNIQYF. The gene calls are TRBV5-1 and TRBJ2-4; tentatively, D is TRBD2 (6 bases). The germline V and J ends were trimmed by 3 bases and 0 bases, with 22 bases remaining between them. CDR1 is SGHRS, CDR2 YFSETQ, per germline. The CDR3 is 19 residues long.

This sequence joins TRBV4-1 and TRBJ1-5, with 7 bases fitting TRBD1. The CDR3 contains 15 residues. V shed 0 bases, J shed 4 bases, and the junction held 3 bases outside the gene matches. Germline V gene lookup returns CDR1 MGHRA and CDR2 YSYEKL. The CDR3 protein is CASSQDRGENQPQHF. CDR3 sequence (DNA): TGCGCCAGCAGCCAAGACAGGGGGGAAAATCAGCCCCAGCATTTT.

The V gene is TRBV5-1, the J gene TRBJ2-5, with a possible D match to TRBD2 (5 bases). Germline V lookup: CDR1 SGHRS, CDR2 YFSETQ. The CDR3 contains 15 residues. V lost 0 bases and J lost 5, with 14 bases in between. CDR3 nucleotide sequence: TGCGCCAGCAGCTTGGAGGATAGAGGGTGGGAGACCCAGTACTTC. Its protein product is CASSLEDRGWETQYF. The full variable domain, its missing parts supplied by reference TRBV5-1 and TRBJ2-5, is KAGVTQTPRYLIKTRGQQVTLSCSPISGHRSVSWYQQTPGQGLQFLFEYFSETQRNKGNFPGRFSGRQFSNSRSEMNVSTLELGDSALYLCASSLEDRGWETQYFGPGTRLLVL.

The DNA for the CDR3 is TGTGCCAGCAGCTCCGGGACAGGGAACTACAATGAGCAGTTCTTC. Amino acids: CASSSGTGNYNEQFF. This chain uses TRBV13 with TRBJ2-1; 9 bases fit TRBD1. With V trimmed by 4 bases and J by 3 bases, 4 bases remained unmatched. The CDR3 spans 15 residues. Germline assignment: CDR1 PRHDT and CDR2 FYEKMQ (reference sequence).

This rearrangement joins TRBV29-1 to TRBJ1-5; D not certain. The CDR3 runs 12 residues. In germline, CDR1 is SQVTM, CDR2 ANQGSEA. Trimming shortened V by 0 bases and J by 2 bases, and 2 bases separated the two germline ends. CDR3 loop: CSVEDGNQPQHF. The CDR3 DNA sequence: TGCAGCGTTGAAGACGGCAATCAGCCCCAGCATTTT.

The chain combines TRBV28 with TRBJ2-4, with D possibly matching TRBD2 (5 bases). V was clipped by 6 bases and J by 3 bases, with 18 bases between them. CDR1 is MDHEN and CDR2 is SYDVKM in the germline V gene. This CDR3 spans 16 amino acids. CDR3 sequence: CASSLVGGRDKNIQYF. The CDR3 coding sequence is TGTGCCAGCAGCCTAGTAGGTGGGAGAGACAAAAACATTCAGTACTTC. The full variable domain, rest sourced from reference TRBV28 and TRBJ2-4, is DVKVTQSSRYLVKRTGEKVFLECVQDMDHENMFWYRQDPGLGLRLIYFSYDVKMKEKGDIPEGYSVSREKKERFSLILESASTNQTSMYLCASSLVGGRDKNIQYFGAGTRLSVL.

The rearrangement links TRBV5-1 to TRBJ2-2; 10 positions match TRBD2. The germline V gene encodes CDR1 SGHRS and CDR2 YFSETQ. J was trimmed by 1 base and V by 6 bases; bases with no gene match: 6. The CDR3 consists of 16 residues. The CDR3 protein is CASNFGLAENTGELFF. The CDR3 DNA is TGCGCCAGCAACTTCGGACTAGCGGAGAACACCGGGGAGCTGTTTTTT.

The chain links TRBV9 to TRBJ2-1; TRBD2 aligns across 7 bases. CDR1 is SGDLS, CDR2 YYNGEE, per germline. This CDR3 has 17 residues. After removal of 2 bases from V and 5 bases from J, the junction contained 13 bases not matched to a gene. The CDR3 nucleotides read TGTGCCAGCAGCGTCCGGATTCTAGCGGTCGGAAACAATGAGCAGTTCTTC. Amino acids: CASSVRILAVGNNEQFF.

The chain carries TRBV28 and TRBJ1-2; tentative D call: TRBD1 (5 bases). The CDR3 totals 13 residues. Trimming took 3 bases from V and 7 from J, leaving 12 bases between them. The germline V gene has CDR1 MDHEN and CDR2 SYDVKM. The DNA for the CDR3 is TGTGCCAGCAGTTTCACCCGCCAGGGTGGCTACACCTTC. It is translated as CASSFTRQGGYTF.

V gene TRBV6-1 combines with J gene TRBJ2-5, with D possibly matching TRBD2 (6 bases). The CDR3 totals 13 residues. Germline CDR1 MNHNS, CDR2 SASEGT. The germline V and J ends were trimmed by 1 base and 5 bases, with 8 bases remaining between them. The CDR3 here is CASSEVLAETQYF. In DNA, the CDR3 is TGTGCCAGCAGTGAAGTCCTAGCGGAGACCCAGTACTTC.

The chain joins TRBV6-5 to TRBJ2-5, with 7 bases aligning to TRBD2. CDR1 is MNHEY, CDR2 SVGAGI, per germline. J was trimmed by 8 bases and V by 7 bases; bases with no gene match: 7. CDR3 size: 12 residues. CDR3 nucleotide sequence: TGTGCCAGCAATAACCCGGGGGGTACCCAGTACTTC. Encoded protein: CASNNPGGTQYF.

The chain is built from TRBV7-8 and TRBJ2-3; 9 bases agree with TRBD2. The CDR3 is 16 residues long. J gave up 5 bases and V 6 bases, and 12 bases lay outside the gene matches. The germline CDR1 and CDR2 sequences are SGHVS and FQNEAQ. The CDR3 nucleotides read TGTGCCAGCAGTTTTACGCGGGGGGGCGGGTTAGATACGCAGTATTTT. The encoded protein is CASSFTRGGGLDTQYF.